The 20 T cell receptor beta chains given below trace back to one sample, sequenced in a study of blood T cell repertoires in COVID-19 (dated by TCRdb to the early 2020s). Libraries were made using the immunoSEQ multiplex PCR assay. TCRdb carries this immuneACCESS record with in-frame sequences only. Its versions omit some clonotypes, under half of them owing to an unresolved V gene in the studies checked, with the rest unexplained. This sample lists a few hundred thousand clones; less than 85% were detected once. The top ten hold under 20% of the sample. The material sequenced was PBMCs or T cells enriched from blood (not recorded which). These receptors were collected from a man in his forties who had recovered from COVID-19.

The chain joins TRBV9 to TRBJ2-7; 7 bases align to TRBD2. The V and J ends lost 4 bases and 9 bases, in that order; junction bases with no gene match: 16. Germline V gives CDR1 SGDLS, CDR2 YYNGEE. This CDR3 is built from 15 residues. The CDR3 loop is CASSPAGVIVAGQYF. DNA for the CDR3: TGTGCCAGCAGCCCCGCGGGGGTAATTGTGGCCGGGCAGTACTTC.

The chain is built from TRBV29-1 and TRBJ2-7; 7 bases map to TRBD1. Looked up from germline, CDR1 is SQVTM and CDR2 is ANQGSEA. CDR3 size: 14 residues. V shed 6 bases and J 2 bases; nucleotides not matched to a gene: 10. CDR3 amino acids: CSVADGTAAYEQYF. The CDR3 DNA reads TGCAGCGTCGCCGACGGGACAGCCGCCTACGAGCAGTACTTC.

The chain is built from TRBV10-3 and TRBJ1-1; possible D gene TRBD1, 5 bases. Germline CDR1 is ENHRY and CDR2 is SYGVKD. The ends were cut back, 11 bases at V and 5 bases at J, with 24 bases in the middle. This CDR3 is built from 15 residues. Written as DNA, the CDR3 is TGTGCCTTGAAACAGGTGAGTTCAGGAGGGACTGAAGCTTTCTTT. This codes for CALKQVSSGGTEAFF.

This rearrangement joins TRBV10-1 to TRBJ2-7, with D maybe TRBD1 (5 bases). V was trimmed by 2 bases and J by 4 bases, leaving 9 bases between them. CDR3 length: 13 amino acids. Germline-derived CDR1 and CDR2 are WNHNN and SYGVQD (reference sequence). CDR3 sequence (DNA): TGCGCCAGCAGTGAGGGGGCGAGGTACGAGCAGTACTTC. It encodes CASSEGARYEQYF.

The chain recombines TRBV6-5 with TRBJ2-5; 7 bases align to TRBD1. CDR3 length: 15 amino acids. Trimming at V came to 5 bases and at J to 3 bases, leaving 9 bases not matched to a gene. Germline-derived CDR1 and CDR2 are MNHEY and SVGAGI. The CDR3 DNA reads TGTGCCAGCAGTCCCCGAGAGACAGGGAAAGAGACCCAGTACTTC. Residues: CASSPRETGKETQYF.

The rearrangement joins TRBV7-2 to TRBJ1-4; a possible D gene is TRBD1 (5 bases). Germline-derived CDR1 and CDR2 are SGHTA and FQGNSA. The CDR3 totals 15 residues. Deletions cut 3 bases from V and 4 bases from J, with 12 bases between. The CDR3 is CASSFRRQNNEKLFF. The CDR3 coding sequence is TGTGCCAGCAGCTTTCGGAGACAGAATAATGAAAAACTGTTTTTT.

The chain recombines TRBV25-1 with TRBJ2-2; no definite D call. V lost 8 bases and J lost 2, with 6 bases in between. The CDR3 is made up of 12 amino acids. Germline CDR1 is MGHDK and CDR2 is SYGVNS. The CDR3 bases are TGTGCCAGCCTGTATAACACCGGGGAGCTGTTTTTT. It translates to CASLYNTGELFF.

CDR3 region: CAWSEFGTGVGSGNTIYF. DNA for the CDR3: TGTGCCTGGAGTGAATTCGGGACAGGGGTAGGATCTGGAAACACCATATATTTT. This chain joins TRBV30 and TRBJ1-3, with 10 nucleotides matching TRBD1. The germline CDR1 and CDR2 sequences are GTSNPN and SVGIG (reference sequence). The CDR3 runs 18 residues. Trimming cost V 1 base and J 1 base; bases outside gene matches: 10.

The chain carries TRBV4-1 and TRBJ2-7; D possibly corresponds to TRBD2 (5 bases). Trimming took off 1 base at V and 2 bases at J, with 12 bases between the two ends. The CDR3 loop spans 15 amino acids. Germline V gene data show CDR1 as MGHRA and CDR2 as YSYEKL. In DNA form, the CDR3 reads TGCGCCAGCAGCCAAGTCCTCGGGATGGCCTACGAGCAGTACTTC. It encodes CASSQVLGMAYEQYF.

This chain uses TRBV7-3 with TRBJ2-5, with 8 bases fitting TRBD2. V lost 1 base to trimming and J lost 4 bases; unmatched junction nucleotides: 5. The V gene's germline CDR1 is SGHTA and CDR2 FQGTGA. This CDR3 contains 15 residues. This CDR3 reads CASSLSDGRGETQYF. CDR3 coding DNA: TGTGCCAGCAGCTTAAGTGACGGGAGGGGAGAGACCCAGTACTTC.

Here the CDR3 DNA reads TGTGCCAGCAGCTTCCAGGGGCCTAATGAAAAACTGTTTTTT. It yields the protein CASSFQGPNEKLFF. The rearrangement uses TRBV7-9 and TRBJ1-4; possibly TRBD1 for D (6 bases). In germline, CDR1 is SEHNR, CDR2 FQNEAQ (reference sequence). The V and J ends lost 3 bases and 3 bases respectively, with 8 bases between them. The CDR3 has 14 amino acids.

The V and J genes are TRBV13 and TRBJ2-1; D possibly corresponds to TRBD2 (6 bases). Germline V CDR1 and CDR2: PRHDT, FYEKMQ (reference sequence). Trimming cost V 5 bases and J 9 bases, with 14 bases left between them. This CDR3 spans 13 amino acids. The DNA for the CDR3 is TGTGCCAGCAGCGCCCTTAGCGGCGGTGAGCAGTTCTTC. Translated, it gives CASSALSGGEQFF.

The chain couples TRBV2 to TRBJ2-7, with a weak D call TRBD2 (5 bases). The germline V gene has CDR1 SNHLY and CDR2 FYNNEI. V lost 4 bases and J 3 bases, leaving 10 bases between the germline ends. The CDR3 contains 13 residues. This chain's CDR3 is CASSGRTHYEQYF. CDR3 sequence (DNA): TGTGCCAGCAGTGGGAGGACCCACTACGAGCAGTACTTC.

The table lists this clone with a few counts. The gene calls are TRBV25-1 and TRBJ2-7, with 9 bases lining up with TRBD2. V shed 8 bases, J shed 0 bases, and the junction held 14 bases outside the gene matches. The CDR3 runs to 17 residues. Looked up from germline, CDR1 is MGHDK and CDR2 is SYGVNS. Written as DNA, the CDR3 is TGTGCCAGCGACAAAGCCCACCTAGCGGGAAGCTCCTACGAGCAGTACTTC. This encodes CASDKAHLAGSSYEQYF.

This clone was seen only once. V usage is TRBV3-1 (or the pseudogene TRBV3-2) and J usage is TRBJ1-6; 8 positions match TRBD1. CDR3 size: 15 residues. CDR1 is LGHDT, CDR2 YNNKEL, per germline (reference sequence). Trimming cost V 4 bases and J 6 bases; bases outside gene matches: 5. The CDR3 bases are TGTGCCAGCAGCCGGAGAACAGGGGGTAATTCACCCCTCCACTTT. As protein: CASSRRTGGNSPLHF.

The chain joins TRBV6-2 or TRBV6-3 to TRBJ2-1; 11 nucleotides align to TRBD2. There are 17 residues in the CDR3. The V gene's germline CDR1 is MNHEY and CDR2 SVGEGT. V lost 5 bases to trimming and J lost 4 bases; unmatched junction nucleotides: 10. CDR3 sequence: CASSTRTSGPTYNEQFF. CDR3 sequence (DNA): TGTGCCAGCAGTACCCGGACTAGCGGGCCTACATACAATGAGCAGTTCTTC.

Only a few counts were recorded for this clone. The rearrangement links TRBV19 to TRBJ1-5; no definite D call. V lost 5 bases to trimming and J lost 0 bases, with 2 bases between them. The CDR3 has 12 residues. The germline V gene encodes CDR1 LNHDA and CDR2 SQIVND (reference sequence). The CDR3 sequence: CASSYSNQPQHF. In nucleotides, the CDR3 is TGTGCCAGTAGTTATAGCAATCAGCCCCAGCATTTT. Together with reference TRBV19 and TRBJ1-5, the CDR3 gives the full variable domain: DGGITQSPKYLFRKEGQNVTLSCEQNLNHDAMYWYRQDPGQGLRLIYYSQIVNDFQKGDIAEGYSVSREKKESFPLTVTSAQKNPTAFYLCASSYSNQPQHFGDGTRLSIL.

This chain uses TRBV24-1 with TRBJ2-1, with 10 bases lining up with TRBD2. The CDR3 spans 16 residues. Unmatched junction bases numbered 9, after V lost 3 bases and J lost 8 bases. From germline, CDR1 is KGHDR and CDR2 SFDVKD. CDR3 sequence: CATSDGASGRRDEQFF. The CDR3 nucleotides read TGTGCCACCAGTGATGGGGCTAGCGGGAGACGCGATGAGCAGTTCTTC.

Written as DNA, the CDR3 is TGTGCCAGCAGTTACAGACAGAAAATAGCCAAAAACATTCAGTACTTC. It yields the protein CASSYRQKIAKNIQYF. The gene calls are TRBV6-2 or TRBV6-3 and TRBJ2-4; D is perhaps TRBD1 (5 bases). This CDR3 contains 16 residues. Germline lookup yields CDR1 MNHEY and CDR2 SVGEGT. V shed 2 bases and J shed 0 bases, with 11 bases lying between them.

V is TRBV30 and J is TRBJ1-3; D gene uncertain. Germline CDR1 is GTSNPN and CDR2 is SVGIG (reference sequence). This CDR3 region has 14 residues. V gave up 2 bases and J gave up 0 bases, with 8 bases separating them. The CDR3 sequence is CAWSRLSSGNTIYF. CDR3 nucleotide sequence: TGTGCCTGGAGTCGACTGAGCTCTGGAAACACCATATATTTT.